The 11 T cell receptor beta chains given below trace back to one sample, sequenced in a study of shared clonotypes between healthy human individuals. Here immunoSEQ multiplex PCR was the method, and the copy in TCRdb shows in-frame clones only, minus some. The sample records some 680,000 clones, less than 80% being singletons. The specimen sequenced was memory CD4+ T cells sorted from blood. The subset was: CD45RA-negative fraction. The receptors shown here come from a woman aged 25 to 39 in good health.

This chain connects TRBV18 to TRBJ1-4, with D possibly matching TRBD1 (5 bases). Trimming left V 6 bases short and J 7 bases short, with 12 bases between. This CDR3 has 13 residues. Germline V lookup: CDR1 KGHSH, CDR2 LQKENI. CDR3 in amino acids: CASSPRGGEKLFF. The CDR3 coding sequence is TGTGCCAGCTCCCCGAGGGGTGGTGAAAAACTGTTTTTT.

This sequence joins TRBV28 and TRBJ2-1; tentatively, D is TRBD2 (7 bases). Germline CDR1 MDHEN, CDR2 SYDVKM. There are 14 residues in the CDR3. V was trimmed by 5 bases and J by 6 bases, leaving 14 bases between them. CDR3 sequence reads: CASSTGTTRNEQFF. CDR3 nucleotide sequence: TGTGCCAGCAGTACAGGGACTACTCGCAATGAGCAGTTCTTC.

V usage is TRBV19 and J usage is TRBJ2-7; tentatively, D is TRBD2 (6 bases). The CDR3 totals 14 residues. Trimming stripped 3 bases from V and 0 bases from J, with 9 bases between. Germline CDR1 reads LNHDA; CDR2 reads SQIVND (reference sequence). This CDR3 is CASSMDGSSYEQYF. The CDR3 nucleotides are TGTGCCAGTAGTATGGACGGGAGCTCCTACGAGCAGTACTTC.

The chain carries TRBV6-5 and TRBJ2-7; D is unresolved. This CDR3 spans 12 amino acids. Per germline, CDR1 MNHEY and CDR2 SVGAGI. Trimming took off 4 bases at V and 4 bases at J, with 8 bases between the two ends. CDR3 region: CASSSTFYEQYF. CDR3 coding DNA: TGTGCCAGCAGTTCCACCTTTTACGAGCAGTACTTC.

CDR3 DNA: TGTGCCAGCAGCTCGGGACAGTTGGCTGAGCAGTTCTTC. It specifies CASSSGQLAEQFF. The chain couples TRBV28 to TRBJ2-1; the match to TRBD1 covers 7 bases. The junction had 8 bases not matched to a gene; V was cut back by 6 bases and J by 9 bases. In germline, CDR1 is MDHEN, CDR2 SYDVKM. This CDR3 is built from 13 residues.

The chain joins TRBV11-2 to TRBJ2-2, with 7 bases matching TRBD2. Germline-derived CDR1 and CDR2 are SGHAT and FQNNGV. This CDR3 is 16 amino acids long. Losses at the gene ends were 4 bases for V and 5 bases for J; bases not matched to a gene: 10. The CDR3 sequence: CASSWIAKRGTGELFF. DNA for the CDR3: TGTGCCAGCAGCTGGATAGCCAAGCGGGGAACCGGGGAGCTGTTTTTT. Based on the CDR3 plus reference TRBV11-2 and TRBJ2-2, the full variable domain is EAGVAQSPRYKIIEKRQSVAFWCNPISGHATLYWYQQILGQGPKLLIQFQNNGVVDDSQLPKDRFSAERLKGVDSTLKIQPAKLEDSAVYLCASSWIAKRGTGELFFGEGSRLTVL.

The chain employs TRBV5-1 and TRBJ1-1; the D is unclear. V lost 3 bases and J 3 bases, leaving 15 bases between the germline ends. The CDR3 is made up of 15 amino acids. The germline V gene has CDR1 SGHRS and CDR2 YFSETQ. CDR3 amino acids: CASSSIRVGDTEAFF. The CDR3 DNA is TGCGCCAGCAGCTCCATTAGGGTGGGCGACACTGAAGCTTTCTTT.

The chain joins TRBV14 to TRBJ1-6; weak D call: TRBD1 (6 bases). Trimming cost V 5 bases and J 8 bases, with 10 bases left between them. CDR3 size: 13 residues. Germline loops: CDR1 SGHDN, CDR2 FVKESK. CDR3 amino acids: CASSRNRDSPLHF. The CDR3 DNA reads TGTGCCAGCAGCAGAAACAGGGATTCACCCCTCCACTTT.

This clone was seen just once. This chain links TRBV7-3 with TRBJ2-1; D remains unclear. V lost 5 bases and J lost 8, with 16 bases in between. The CDR3 runs to 14 residues. CDR1 is SGHTA and CDR2 is FQGTGA in the germline V gene. The CDR3 DNA follows: TGTGCCAGCAGCCCCGGGCCTGAGTCCGATGAGCAGTTCTTC. Protein product: CASSPGPESDEQFF. Supplemented by reference TRBV7-3 and TRBJ2-1, the full variable domain reads GAGVSQTPSNKVTEKGKYVELRCDPISGHTALYWYRQSLGQGPEFLIYFQGTGAADDSGLPNDRFFAVRPEGSVSTLKIQRTERGDSAVYLCASSPGPESDEQFFGPGTRLTVL.

The J gene is TRBJ1-1, the V gene TRBV5-1; D is perhaps TRBD1 (5 bases). The CDR3 has 13 amino acids. CDR1 is SGHRS and CDR2 is YFSETQ in the germline V gene. Trimming cost V 8 bases and J 5 bases, with 16 bases left between them. The CDR3 nucleotides read TGCGCCAGTACCGCTCCAGGGACGACTGAAGCTTTCTTT. As protein: CASTAPGTTEAFF.

The chain links TRBV5-1 to TRBJ2-1, with D uncertain. This CDR3 has 14 residues. The V and J ends lost 0 bases and 5 bases respectively, with 9 bases between them. Germline V lookup: CDR1 SGHRS, CDR2 YFSETQ. CDR3 sequence: CASSLVLENNEQFF. The CDR3 DNA sequence: TGCGCCAGCAGCTTGGTTCTGGAGAACAATGAGCAGTTCTTC.